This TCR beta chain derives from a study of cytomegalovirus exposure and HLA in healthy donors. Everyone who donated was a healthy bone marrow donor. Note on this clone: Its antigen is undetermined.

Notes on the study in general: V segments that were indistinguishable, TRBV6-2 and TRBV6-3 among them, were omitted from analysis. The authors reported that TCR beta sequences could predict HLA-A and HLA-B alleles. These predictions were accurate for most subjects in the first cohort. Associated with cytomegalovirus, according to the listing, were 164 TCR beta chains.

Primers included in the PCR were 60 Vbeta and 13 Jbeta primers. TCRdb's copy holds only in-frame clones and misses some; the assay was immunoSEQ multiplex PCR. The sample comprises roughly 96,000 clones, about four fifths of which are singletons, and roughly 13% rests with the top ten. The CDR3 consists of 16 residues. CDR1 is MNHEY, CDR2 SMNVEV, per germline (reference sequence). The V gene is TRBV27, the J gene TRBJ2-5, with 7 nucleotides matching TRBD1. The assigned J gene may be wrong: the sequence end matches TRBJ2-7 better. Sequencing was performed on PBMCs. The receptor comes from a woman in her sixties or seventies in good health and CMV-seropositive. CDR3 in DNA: TGTGCCAGCAGTTTAACCGGTGGGACAGCGACCTACGAGCAGTACTTC. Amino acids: CASSLTGGTATYEQYF.